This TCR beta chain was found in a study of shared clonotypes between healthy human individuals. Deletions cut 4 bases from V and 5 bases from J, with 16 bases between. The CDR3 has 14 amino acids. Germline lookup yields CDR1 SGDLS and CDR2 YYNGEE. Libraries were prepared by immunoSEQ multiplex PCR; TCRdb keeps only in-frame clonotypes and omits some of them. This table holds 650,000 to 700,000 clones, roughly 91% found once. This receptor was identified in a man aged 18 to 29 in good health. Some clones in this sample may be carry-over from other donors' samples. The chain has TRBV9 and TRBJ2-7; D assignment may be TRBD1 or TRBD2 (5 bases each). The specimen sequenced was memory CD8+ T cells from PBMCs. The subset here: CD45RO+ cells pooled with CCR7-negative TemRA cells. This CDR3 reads CASSPGAGTHEQYF. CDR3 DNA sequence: TGTGCCAGCAGCCCCGGGGCAGGAACCCACGAGCAGTACTTC.